Listed below are T cell receptor beta chains from one sample, sequenced in a study of human T cells and chemical hapten exposure. TCRdb re-called the RACE reads through MiXCR, storing one row per CDR3 protein. The sample includes approximately 90,000 distinct CDR3 sequences, roughly a quarter of them seen just once. Sequenced material: whole blood, taken in connection with sensitization to the hapten diphenylcyclopropenone (DPC). The origin of the receptors is a man aged 40-55 years with alopecia areata. Some clones in this sample may be carry-over from other donors' samples. Each CDR3 is given with its conserved first and last residue. The D gene is left open where the match is weak. Size values are once, few and many counts, or a class for expanded clones, and some rows have none.

D gene	clone size	V gene	CDR3 length	J gene	CDR3 DNA	CDR3 protein
TRBD2	.	TRBV29-1	14	TRBJ2-7	TGCAGCGTTCGAAATAGCGGGAGGGCCAGGGAGCAGTACTTC	CSVRNSGRAREQYF
.	few	TRBV20-1	14	TRBJ2-3	TGCAGTGCTAGAGATATAGTATTGGCAGATACGCAGTATTTT	CSARDIVLADTQYF
TRBD1	few	TRBV7-9	15	TRBJ2-3	TGTGCCAGCAGGCCCGGGACAGACATCACAGATACGCAGTATTTT	CASRPGTDITDTQYF
.	.	TRBV29-1	11	TRBJ2-1	TGCAGCGTTGAGATGGGGGATGAGCAGTTCTTC	CSVEMGDEQFF
.	.	TRBV6-5	15	TRBJ1-1	TGTGCCAGCAGCGGGGGGGCTCAGGGGTACACTGAAGCTTTCTTT	CASSGGAQGYTEAFF
.	many	TRBV27	15	TRBJ2-7	TGTGCCAGCAGTTCTATCCCCCGACCGCCTTACGAGCAGTACTTC	CASSSIPRPPYEQYF
.	few	TRBV6-2/TRBV6-3	15	TRBJ2-1	TGTGCCAGCAGTGTCACTAGAGTCCGGTACAATGAGCAGTTCTTC	CASSVTRVRYNEQFF
.	.	TRBV24-1	14	TRBJ2-3	TGTGCCACCAGGGGAGGGGGCCAAGGTCAGCCCCAGTATTTT	CATRGGGQGQPQYF
.	.	TRBV6-5	11	TRBJ2-5	TGTGCCAGCAGTTATGGGGGGACCCAGTACTTC	CASSYGGTQYF
TRBD2	many	TRBV12-3/TRBV12-4	14	TRBJ2-1	TGTGCCAGCAGCCATACTAGCGGGAGTCATGAGCAGTTCTTC	CASSHTSGSHEQFF
.	once	TRBV11-1	14	TRBJ2-1	TGTGCCAGCAGTAAGAGACAGACTGGCAATGAGCAGTTCTTC	CASSKRQTGNEQFF
.	few	TRBV6-2/TRBV6-3	15	TRBJ2-4	TGTGCCAGCAGTTACTCGACGGTTTCCAAAAACATTCAGTACTTC	CASSYSTVSKNIQYF
TRBD1	many	TRBV29-1	11	TRBJ2-1	TGCAGCGGAGGACAGGGGAATGAGCAGTTCTTC	CSGGQGNEQFF
TRBD2	.	TRBV6-5	15	TRBJ2-7	TGTGCCAGCAGTTATGGGGTAGCGGGAGGGTACGAGCAGTACTTC	CASSYGVAGGYEQYF
.	.	TRBV6-1	11	TRBJ1-4	TGTGCCAGCAAGAGCAACAGCAAACTGTTTTTT	CASKSNSKLFF
TRBD2	few	TRBV20-1	15	TRBJ2-5	TGCAGTGCTAGAGATTTTCGGGGGGACCAAGAGACCCAGTACTTC	CSARDFRGDQETQYF
.	.	TRBV12-3/TRBV12-4	13	TRBJ2-5	TGTGCCAGCAGTAATACAGGGCAAGAGACCCAGTACTTC	CASSNTGQETQYF
.	few	TRBV6-2/TRBV6-3	14	TRBJ1-1	TGTGCCAGCAGTTATAGTACAGCGAACACTGAAGCTTTCTTT	CASSYSTANTEAFF
.	.	TRBV28	15	TRBJ1-1	TGTGCCAGCAGTGAGCCAAGGGGGACGAACACTGAAGCTTTCTTT	CASSEPRGTNTEAFF
TRBD2	.	TRBV7-2	17	TRBJ2-3	TGTGCCAGCAGCTTAGGGGATCTAGCGGGAGTACCTGATACGCAGTATTTT	CASSLGDLAGVPDTQYF
TRBD1	.	TRBV2	14	TRBJ1-1	TGTGCCAGCAGGGAATGGGGACAGGCTGCTGAAGCTTTCTTT	CASREWGQAAEAFF
TRBD2	few	TRBV5-1	15	TRBJ2-1	TGCGCCAGCAGCTTCTCCTCTAGCGGCGCAAATGAGCAGTTCTTC	CASSFSSSGANEQFF
TRBD1	.	TRBV6-1	15	TRBJ1-1	TGTGCCAGCAAGGTGGGACAGGGAATGAACACTGAAGCTTTCTTT	CASKVGQGMNTEAFF
TRBD1	few	TRBV7-9	17	TRBJ1-2	TGTGCCAGCAGCTTAGTGGGGCCGGGACAGGGCGGTCCGGTCTACACCTTC	CASSLVGPGQGGPVYTF
.	.	TRBV5-1	13	TRBJ2-7	TGCGCCAGCAGCATTCCCCAGGGGAGGGAGCAGTACTTC	CASSIPQGREQYF
TRBD1	few	TRBV6-1	16	TRBJ1-5	TGTGCCAGCAGTGACCAGGGGGCGATAGCAATCAGCCCACTCCATTTT	CASSDQGAIAISPLHF
.	.	TRBV15	13	TRBJ2-3	TGTGCCACCAGCAGGGAGGGACGCCTGGGGTGGTATTTT	CATSREGRLGWYF
.	.	TRBV6-1	13	TRBJ2-3	TGTGCCAGCAGTGAGTTACAGTCGGATACGCAGTATTTT	CASSELQSDTQYF
.	.	TRBV4-2	14	TRBJ1-4	TGTGCCAGCAGCCAGGTACTGGCTAATGAAAAACTGTTTTTT	CASSQVLANEKLFF
TRBD1	.	TRBV12-3/TRBV12-4	15	TRBJ2-7	TGTGCCAGCAGACGGACAGGGGAGAGCTCCTACGAGCAGTACTTC	CASRRTGESSYEQYF
.	.	TRBV20-1	14	TRBJ1-6	TGCAGTGCTAGAGTGCCAGGGAATAATTCACCCCTCCACTTT	CSARVPGNNSPLHF
TRBD2	few	TRBV7-7	16	TRBJ2-5	TGTGCCAGCAGCTTAGGACTAGCGGGACTGAGAGAGACCCAGTACTTC	CASSLGLAGLRETQYF
.	.	TRBV11-1	15	TRBJ2-6	TGTGCCAGCAGCCCCCGGGCGACTGGGGCCAACGTCCTGACTTTC	CASSPRATGANVLTF
TRBD2	many	TRBV5-1	16	TRBJ2-1	TGCGCCAGCAGCTTGGGACTAGCGAGCTCCTACAATGAGCAGTTCTTC	CASSLGLASSYNEQFF